Each of the 21 T cell receptor beta chains below was sequenced from the same sample in a study of beta chain features in type 1 diabetes. The isolated RNA, all of it, was reverse transcribed, so expressed TCRB transcripts were what got sequenced. TCRdb keeps only in-frame clones here, not all; method: immunoSEQ multiplex PCR. The table has roughly 240,000 clones, about 70% seen once; the top ten hold around 0.057%. Sequenced input: naive CD4+ T cells from blood. Source of these receptors: a man younger than 40 in good health.

The rearrangement links TRBV4-3 to TRBJ2-5, with D unclear. Trimming took off 0 bases at V and 3 bases at J, with 8 bases between the two ends. CDR3 length: 14 amino acids. Germline V gene data show CDR1 as LGHNA and CDR2 as YSLEER. The CDR3 here is CASSQEVTKETQYF. The CDR3 nucleotides read TGCGCCAGCAGCCAAGAGGTGACCAAAGAGACCCAGTACTTC.

This chain links TRBV4-3 with TRBJ2-3; D is unresolved. Trimming removed 0 bases from V and 2 bases from J, with 9 bases in between. Germline loops: CDR1 LGHNA, CDR2 YSLEER. The CDR3 length is 15 residues. DNA for the CDR3: TGCGCCAGCAGCCAAGATGGCTCTATCACAGATACGCAGTATTTT. Translation: CASSQDGSITDTQYF.

A few counts support this clone. V and J are TRBV29-1 and TRBJ1-4, with 7 bases lining up with TRBD1. The V and J ends lost 5 bases and 3 bases, in that order; junction bases with no gene match: 6. The CDR3 contains 14 residues. Germline loops: CDR1 SQVTM, CDR2 ANQGSEA. The CDR3 region is CSVTDRFANEKLFF. As DNA, the CDR3 is TGCAGCGTTACGGACAGGTTTGCTAATGAAAAACTGTTTTTT. The full variable domain, with the rest looked up from reference TRBV29-1 and TRBJ1-4, is SAVISQKPSRDICQRGTSLTIQCQVDSQVTMMFWYRQQPGQSLTLIATANQGSEATYESGFVIDKFPISRPNLTFSTLTVSNMSPEDSSIYLCSVTDRFANEKLFFGSGTQLSVL.

This chain links TRBV28 with TRBJ2-5; D uncertain. The germline V and J ends were trimmed by 5 bases and 7 bases, with 17 bases remaining between them. Germline CDR1 reads MDHEN; CDR2 reads SYDVKM. The CDR3 runs 14 residues. The CDR3 is CASSPPDRLGTQYF. CDR3 DNA: TGTGCCAGCAGTCCCCCGGACCGTTTGGGGACCCAGTACTTC.

V is TRBV29-1 and J is TRBJ1-5; no firm D call. The CDR3 contains 12 residues. Germline values: CDR1 SQVTM, CDR2 ANQGSEA. Trimming stripped 3 bases from V and 6 bases from J, with 9 bases between. CDR3 sequence (DNA): TGCAGCGTTGAGGAGGGAACTCAGCCCCAGCATTTT. The encoded protein is CSVEEGTQPQHF.

The chain is built from TRBV25-1 and TRBJ2-1, with D possibly matching TRBD2 (7 bases). The V end lost 0 bases, the J end lost 7 bases, and 19 bases lay between the germline ends. This CDR3 is 17 amino acids long. Germline CDR1 MGHDK, CDR2 SYGVNS. The CDR3 DNA sequence: TGTGCCAGCAGTGAATACCCGATGGCGGGGGCAGCGAATGAGCAGTTCTTC. Translating gives CASSEYPMAGAANEQFF.

This rearrangement joins TRBV20-1 to TRBJ2-1, with 10 nucleotides matching TRBD1. Looked up from germline, CDR1 is DFQATT and CDR2 is SNEGSKA (reference sequence). This CDR3 comprises 11 residues. CDR3 nucleotides: TGCAGCCCGGGACAGGGGAATGAGCAGTTCTTC. Protein sequence: CSPGQGNEQFF.

The gene calls are TRBV10-3 and TRBJ2-3; D may correspond to TRBD1 or TRBD2 (6 bases each). Trimming shortened V by 2 bases and J by 3 bases, and 9 bases separated the two germline ends. Germline CDR1 is ENHRY and CDR2 is SYGVKD. The CDR3 is 14 residues long. The CDR3 nucleotides read TGTGCCATCAGTGAGCGGGGGCCGACAGATACGCAGTATTTT. Translating it yields CAISERGPTDTQYF.

The CDR3 sequence is CASGSSYEQYF. Written as DNA, the CDR3 is TGTGCCAGCGGGAGCTCCTACGAGCAGTACTTC. The chain is built from TRBV7-9 and TRBJ2-7; a weak D match, TRBD2 (5 bases). Per the germline V gene, CDR1 is SEHNR and CDR2 is FQNEAQ (reference sequence). The CDR3 is 11 residues long. Between the trimmed V and J ends, which lost 8 bases and 0 bases, there was a span of 5 bases.

The J gene is TRBJ2-1, the V gene TRBV7-2; 7 nucleotides match TRBD2. The trim removed 0 bases at V and 6 bases at J, leaving 8 bases unmatched. The CDR3 runs 16 residues. CDR1 is SGHTA and CDR2 is FQGNSA in the germline V gene. The CDR3: CASSLATSWDPNEQFF. The CDR3 region has the DNA TGTGCCAGCAGCTTAGCGACTAGCTGGGACCCCAATGAGCAGTTCTTC.

The sample holds a few counts of this clone. Other DNA sequences of this sample code for an identical CDR3. The chain joins TRBV29-1 to TRBJ2-1, with a tentative D call TRBD1 (5 bases). Germline V gives CDR1 SQVTM, CDR2 ANQGSEA. V lost 6 bases to trimming and J lost 4 bases, with 10 bases between them. The CDR3 runs 12 residues. The DNA of the CDR3 is TGCAGCGTAGGACAAGGATACAATGAGCAGTTCTTC. It yields the protein CSVGQGYNEQFF.

The chain has TRBV5-1 and TRBJ2-5, with a tentative D call TRBD2 (5 bases). CDR3 length equals 13 residues. CDR1 and CDR2 from the germline V gene are SGHRS and YFSETQ. With 0 bases removed from V and 5 bases from J, the gap between germline ends came to 8 bases. For the CDR3, the DNA is TGCGCCAGCAGCTTGGGCGGGCGGGAGACCCAGTACTTC. Translated, it gives CASSLGGRETQYF.

In the case of this clone: One junction end does not reproduce the germline sequence, and a read error may be involved. The chain recombines TRBV30 with TRBJ2-7; D not certain. Germline V gene lookup returns CDR1 GTSNPN and CDR2 SVGIG (reference sequence). The CDR3 is 13 amino acids. Here the CDR3 reads CAWSEDVGYGQYF. Written as DNA, the CDR3 is TGTGCCTGGAGTGAGGATGTGGGCTACGGGCAGTACTTC.

This clone was picked up a small number of times. The chain links TRBV12-5 to TRBJ2-1; 7 bases line up with TRBD2. The V gene end was trimmed by 3 bases and the J gene end by 0 bases; junction bases not matched to a gene: 8. This CDR3 region has 17 residues. Germline-derived CDR1 and CDR2 are LGHNT and FRNRAP. CDR3 DNA sequence: TGTGCTAGTGGTTTCCCCAGCGGGGCTAGCTCCTACAATGAGCAGTTCTTC. Amino acids: CASGFPSGASSYNEQFF. The whole variable domain, filled in from reference TRBV12-5 and TRBJ2-1, reads DARVTQTPRHKVTEMGQEVTMRCQPILGHNTVFWYRQTMMQGLELLAYFRNRAPLDDSGMPKDRFSAEMPDATLATLKIQPSEPRDSAVYFCASGFPSGASSYNEQFFGPGTRLTVL.

The chain is built from TRBV29-1 and TRBJ2-7; unclear D gene. There are 11 residues in the CDR3. V was cut by 6 bases and J by 3 bases, with 9 bases left in between. Germline V lookup: CDR1 SQVTM, CDR2 ANQGSEA. Written as DNA, the CDR3 is TGCAGCGTGAAGACGGTCTACGAGCAGTACTTC. It yields the protein CSVKTVYEQYF.

This clone was observed a single time. The chain carries TRBV29-1 and TRBJ1-1, with D possibly matching TRBD1 (5 bases). Per germline, CDR1 SQVTM and CDR2 ANQGSEA. Trimming took 0 bases from V and 5 from J, leaving 7 bases between them. This CDR3 is 12 amino acids long. The CDR3 nucleotides are TGCAGCGTTGAAGATGAGGGGACTGAAGCTTTCTTT. It codes for CSVEDEGTEAFF.

To note about this clone: The sample carries other DNA sequences with the same CDR3. The J gene is TRBJ2-5, the V gene TRBV7-2; no clear D gene. Germline lookup yields CDR1 SGHTA and CDR2 FQGNSA. V was pared by 6 bases and J by 5 bases, with 7 bases between. CDR3 size: 11 residues. The CDR3 bases are TGTGCCAGCAGTTCAAGGGAGACCCAGTACTTC. Protein sequence: CASSSRETQYF. Using reference TRBV7-2 and TRBJ2-5 for the parts outside the CDR3, the full variable domain is GAGVSQSPSNKVTEKGKDVELRCDPISGHTALYWYRQSLGQGLEFLIYFQGNSAPDKSGLPSDRFSAERTGGSVSTLTIQRTQQEDSAVYLCASSSRETQYFGPGTRLLVL.

The V call is TRBV7-9, the J call TRBJ2-1; D not resolved. This CDR3 contains 15 residues. V lost 5 bases, J lost 7 bases, and 18 bases lay in between. Germline V lookup: CDR1 SEHNR, CDR2 FQNEAQ (reference sequence). In nucleotides, the CDR3 is TGTGCCAGCAGCAGCAAGCAGGTCGCTCTTAATGAGCAGTTCTTC. Translation: CASSSKQVALNEQFF.

The chain links TRBV9 to TRBJ2-7; 7 nucleotides line up with TRBD2. Germline lookup yields CDR1 SGDLS and CDR2 YYNGEE. This CDR3 has 15 residues. The V and J ends lost 0 bases and 7 bases, in that order; junction bases with no gene match: 10. Here the CDR3 DNA reads TGTGCCAGCAGCGTAGCTGCGGGAGAGGGGTTTGAGCAGTACTTC. Residues: CASSVAAGEGFEQYF.

The table lists this clone with a few counts. The chain recombines TRBV5-1 with TRBJ2-1; the D is unclear. The CDR3 spans 12 residues. Trimming cost V 0 bases and J 7 bases, with 5 bases left between them. Germline V lookup: CDR1 SGHRS, CDR2 YFSETQ. The CDR3 coding sequence is TGCGCCAGCAGCTTGGCATGGAATGAGCAGTTCTTC. Translating gives CASSLAWNEQFF.

The rearrangement links TRBV9 to TRBJ2-2, with D hard to call. The V end lost 0 bases, the J end lost 5 bases, and 11 bases lay between the germline ends. Germline V gives CDR1 SGDLS, CDR2 YYNGEE. The length of the CDR3 is 15 residues. The CDR3, as DNA: TGTGCCAGCAGCGTAGTAGATGAAGCAACCGGGGAGCTGTTTTTT. This codes for CASSVVDEATGELFF.